This is a list of T cell receptor beta chains from one sample in a study of blood T cell repertoires in COVID-19. Method: immunoSEQ multiplex PCR; TCRdb's copy keeps in-frame clones and lacks some. Here the sample spans approximately 61,000 clones, 85% being singletons. Input material: peripheral blood. Source of these receptors: a man aged 65-85 years with acute or convalescent COVID-19. CDR3s include the opening cysteine and the closing phenylalanine or tryptophan. A D gene is named only where the DNA matches it firmly. Some rows mark clone size as missing; the rest say once, few, many or name a class of expanded clone.

d_call j_call clone_size v_call cdr3_aa cdr3_nt
- TRBJ2-7 - TRBV18 CASSPQGSYEQYF TGTGCCAGCTCACCGCAGGGGTCCTACGAGCAGTACTTC
- TRBJ1-1 - TRBV7-9 CASSLSYRPGTEAFF TGTGCCAGCAGCTTAAGTTATCGACCGGGCACTGAAGCTTTCTTT
TRBD2 TRBJ2-1 few TRBV10-1 CASSDYRGGSYNEQFF TGCGCCAGCAGTGACTATCGGGGGGGGTCCTACAATGAGCAGTTCTTC
TRBD2 TRBJ2-3 - TRBV5-1 CASSLVLAGSTDTQYF TGCGCCAGCAGCTTGGTACTAGCGGGGAGCACAGATACGCAGTATTTT
- TRBJ2-3 once TRBV19 CASNKGNTDTQYF TGTGCCAGTAACAAGGGGAACACAGATACGCAGTATTTT
- TRBJ1-1 once TRBV3-1/TRBV3-2 CASSPRNRRDTEAFF TGTGCCAGCAGCCCGAGAAATCGTCGGGACACTGAAGCTTTCTTT
TRBD1 TRBJ1-2 - TRBV29-1 CSVATGGSYGYTF TGCAGCGTGGCTACAGGGGGCAGCTATGGCTACACCTTC
- TRBJ1-1 - TRBV5-5 CASRSEAFF TGTGCCAGCAGATCGGAAGCTTTCTTT
TRBD1 TRBJ1-1 - TRBV27 CASRKTGTAFEAFF TGTGCCAGCAGGAAGACCGGGACAGCCTTTGAAGCTTTCTTT
- TRBJ2-7 - TRBV6-1 CASSDWRFSYEQYF TGTGCCAGCAGTGATTGGAGGTTCTCCTACGAGCAGTACTTC
TRBD2 TRBJ2-7 - TRBV5-6 CASSLERRGTYEQYF TGTGCCAGCAGCTTGGAGAGGCGGGGGACCTACGAGCAGTACTTC
- TRBJ1-4 - TRBV7-9 CASSPNLANEKLFF TGTGCCAGCAGCCCCAATTTAGCTAATGAAAAACTGTTTTTT
TRBD1 TRBJ1-1 - TRBV25-1 CASRGQASWGAFF TGTGCCAGCAGGGGACAGGCCTCCTGGGGAGCTTTCTTT
TRBD2 TRBJ2-1 - TRBV5-1 CASSPGVLVAGWNEQFF TGCGCCAGCAGCCCGGGGGTTCTAGTAGCGGGTTGGAATGAGCAGTTCTTC
- TRBJ2-5 - TRBV6-5 CASSYGQSATQYF TGTGCCAGCAGTTACGGCCAATCTGCGACCCAGTACTTC
TRBD1 TRBJ2-1 - TRBV5-6 CASSFGTAGDEQFF TGTGCCAGCAGCTTTGGGACAGCCGGGGATGAGCAGTTCTTC
- TRBJ2-2 - TRBV12-5 CASGLEQRAELFF TGTGCTAGTGGTTTGGAACAGCGGGCGGAGCTGTTTTTT